The clone carrying this TCR beta chain was counted only a few times. The data belong to a study of glioma-infiltrating T cells. Amplification of TCR alpha and beta CDR3 regions from RNA used iRepertoire nested multiplex PCR. One-step reverse transcription and amplification started from approximately 100-400 ng of tissue mRNA or PBMC total RNA. TCRdb independently ran MiXCR on the multiplex PCR reads; one entry per CDR3 protein. In the table there are 150,000 or so distinct CDR3 sequences, more than 35% of which are singletons. The clonotype comes from a human donor with low-grade glioma or glioblastoma, undergoing nonglioma brain surgery, or in good health (not recorded which). Sequenced sample: glioma tissue, nonneoplastic brain tissue, or PBMCs (not recorded which).

DNA for the CDR3: TGTGCCACCAGCAGAGATTGGACTGAAGCTTTCTTT. Its translation is CATSRDWTEAFF. The chain couples TRBV15 to TRBJ1-1; no reliable D call. The CDR3 totals 12 residues. Germline lookup yields CDR1 LNHNV and CDR2 YYDKDF (reference sequence). Trimming shortened V by 0 bases and J by 5 bases, and 4 bases separated the two germline ends. The full variable domain, its missing parts supplied by reference TRBV15 and TRBJ1-1, is DAMVIQNPRYQVTQFGKPVTLSCSQTLNHNVMYWYQQKSSQAPKLLFHYYDKDFNNEADTPDNFQSRRPNTSFCFLDIRSPGLGDTAMYLCATSRDWTEAFFGQGTRLTVV.